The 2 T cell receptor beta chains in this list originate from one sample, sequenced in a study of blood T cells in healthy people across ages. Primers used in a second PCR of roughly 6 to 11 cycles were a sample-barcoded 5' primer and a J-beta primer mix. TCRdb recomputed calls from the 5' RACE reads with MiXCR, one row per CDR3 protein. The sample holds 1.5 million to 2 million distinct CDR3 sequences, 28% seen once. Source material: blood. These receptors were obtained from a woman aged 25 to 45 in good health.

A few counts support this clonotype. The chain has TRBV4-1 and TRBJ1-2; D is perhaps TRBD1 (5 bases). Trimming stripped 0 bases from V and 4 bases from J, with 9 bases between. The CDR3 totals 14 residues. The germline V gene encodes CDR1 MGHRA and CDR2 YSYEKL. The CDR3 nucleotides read TGCGCCAGCAGCCAAGAAAACAGGATCTATGGCTACACCTTC. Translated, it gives CASSQENRIYGYTF.

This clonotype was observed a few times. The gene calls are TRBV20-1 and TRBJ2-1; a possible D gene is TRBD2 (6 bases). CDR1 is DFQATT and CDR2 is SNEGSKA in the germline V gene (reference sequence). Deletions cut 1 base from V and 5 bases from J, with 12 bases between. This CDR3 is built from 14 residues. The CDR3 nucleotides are TGCAGTGCTAGAGGGCAGACTAGAAACAATGAGCAGTTCTTC. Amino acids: CSARGQTRNNEQFF.